This T cell receptor beta chain was documented in a study of monozygotic twins with cystic fibrosis. A word on this clone: No antigen is known for it.

Findings of the study overall: Co-twins had the most similar V usage for 13 of 16 pairs, J for 8.

Method: immunoSEQ multiplex PCR; TCRdb's copy keeps in-frame clones and lacks some. The table has tens of thousands of clones, approximately 87% seen once. Germline lookup yields CDR1 SGHTS and CDR2 YDEGEE. The CDR3 extends over 15 amino acids. Unmatched junction bases numbered 13, after V lost 4 bases and J lost 14 bases. The receptor's source is a girl aged 2-9 years with cystic fibrosis. The chain couples TRBV5-8 to TRBJ1-6; 9 bases align to TRBD1. Sequenced material: blood. In nucleotides, the CDR3 is TGTGCCAGCAGCGTCGGGACAGGGAATTCCTTCACCCTCCACTTT. Its translation: CASSVGTGNSFTLHF.